These T cell receptor beta chains were read from a single sample in a study of blood T cell repertoires in COVID-19. The data were produced by immunoSEQ multiplex PCR, yet TCRdb's version contains in-frame clones alone and is incomplete. The repertoire holds about 150,000 clones, with approximately 83% as singletons. Specimen: peripheral blood. The source of these receptors is a woman in her sixties with COVID-19, enrolled during active disease. Both conserved end residues are part of each CDR3. Fields, in order: clone size, D gene, J gene, V gene, CDR3 protein, CDR3 DNA. D genes are given only for firm matches. Size tells how often a clone was seen (once, few, many) or the class of an expanded clone, and some rows leave it out.

- | TRBD1 | TRBJ2-1 | TRBV10-3 | CAISGGQGNEQFF | TGTGCCATCAGTGGGGGACAGGGCAATGAGCAGTTCTTC
- | TRBD1 | TRBJ2-5 | TRBV9 | CASSRQGAHETQYF | TGTGCCAGCAGCAGACAGGGGGCGCACGAGACCCAGTACTTC
- | TRBD1 | TRBJ2-7 | TRBV2 | CASLGRDREVEQYF | TGTGCCAGCCTAGGCCGGGACAGGGAGGTCGAGCAGTACTTC
- | - | TRBJ1-1 | TRBV9 | CASSVEPESSEAFF | TGTGCCAGCAGCGTAGAACCAGAAAGTTCCGAAGCTTTCTTT
- | TRBD2 | TRBJ2-3 | TRBV9 | CASSPRDYTDTQYF | TGTGCCAGCAGCCCCCGGGACTACACAGATACGCAGTATTTT
- | - | TRBJ1-5 | TRBV19 | CASSIGQFSNQPQHF | TGTGCCAGTAGCATAGGACAGTTTAGCAATCAGCCCCAGCATTTT
- | - | TRBJ1-1 | TRBV3-1/TRBV3-2 | CASSQRATDTEAFF | TGTGCCAGCAGCCAGCGGGCCACGGACACTGAAGCTTTCTTT
- | TRBD1 | TRBJ1-1 | TRBV15 | CATSRGRGTGIVNTEAFF | TGTGCCACCAGCAGAGGGAGGGGGACAGGGATCGTGAACACTGAAGCTTTCTTT
few | - | TRBJ1-6 | TRBV27 | CASSLLGGYNSPLHF | TGTGCCAGCAGTTTATTAGGCGGGTATAATTCACCCCTCCACTTT
few | - | TRBJ1-2 | TRBV7-2 | CASSPGTGSISNGYTF | TGTGCCAGCAGCCCAGGAACAGGGTCTATATCTAATGGCTACACCTTC
- | TRBD2 | TRBJ2-3 | TRBV7-3 | CASKTSGGQTTQYF | TGTGCCAGCAAGACTAGCGGGGGACAGACTACGCAGTATTTT
- | - | TRBJ1-3 | TRBV28 | CASSGGGFGNTIYF | TGTGCCAGCAGTGGGGGGGGATTTGGAAACACCATATATTTT
- | TRBD1 | TRBJ1-1 | TRBV29-1 | CSVGPGQGTGAFF | TGCAGCGTTGGGCCGGGACAGGGGACAGGAGCTTTCTTT
- | - | TRBJ1-1 | TRBV19 | CASTIAAGAEAFF | TGTGCCAGTACCATAGCAGCGGGCGCTGAAGCTTTCTTT
- | TRBD1 | TRBJ1-2 | TRBV5-1 | CASSEWTGTGDPYTF | TGCGCCAGCAGCGAATGGACCGGGACAGGGGACCCTTACACCTTC
- | TRBD2 | TRBJ2-3 | TRBV5-6 | CASSSLAGDLDTQYF | TGTGCCAGCAGCTCACTAGCGGGGGATCTAGATACGCAGTATTTT